The 6 T cell receptor beta chains below all came from one sample that was sequenced in a study of preoperative IRX-2 immunotherapy in early breast cancer. The table came from immunoSEQ multiplex PCR; TCRdb's copy has only in-frame clones and leaves some out. This sample yields around 35,000 clones, of which more than 90% are seen a single time; roughly 6.5% belongs to the top ten. The treatment denotes: preoperative locoregional IRX-2 cytokine immunotherapy. This material was acquired from a patient treated with IRX-2 immunotherapy. The source of these receptors is a human donor with breast cancer.

The chain recombines TRBV4-3 with TRBJ2-7, with TRBD1 matching over 10 bases. The germline V gene has CDR1 LGHNA and CDR2 YSLEER. CDR3 length: 15 amino acids. V lost 3 bases and J lost 2; bases outside the gene matches: 4. The CDR3 protein is CASSHGQGETYEQYF. The CDR3 DNA sequence: TGCGCCAGCAGCCACGGACAGGGGGAAACCTACGAGCAGTACTTC.

The rearrangement links TRBV7-3 to TRBJ2-3, with 11 bases that match TRBD2. Germline V gene lookup returns CDR1 SGHTA and CDR2 FQGTGA. The CDR3 sequence is 16 residues long. Trimming at V came to 2 bases and at J to 4 bases, leaving 5 bases not matched to a gene. CDR3 DNA: TGTGCCAGCAGCTTACCCGGGACTAGCGGACCAGATACGCAGTATTTT. Protein product: CASSLPGTSGPDTQYF. Complete variable domain (other parts from reference TRBV7-3 and TRBJ2-3): GAGVSQTPSNKVTEKGKYVELRCDPISGHTALYWYRQSLGQGPEFLIYFQGTGAADDSGLPNDRFFAVRPEGSVSTLKIQRTERGDSAVYLCASSLPGTSGPDTQYFGPGTRLTVL.

CDR3 region: CASSKALSGRYFGSYEQYF. In DNA form, the CDR3 reads TGTGCCAGCAGCAAGGCCCTTAGCGGGAGGTACTTCGGCTCCTACGAGCAGTACTTC. V and J are TRBV21-1 and TRBJ2-7; the listed D gene, TRBD2, was not tested against the DNA. TRBV21-1 is assigned pseudogene status. CDR3 length: 19 residues.

This chain connects TRBV6-6 to TRBJ1-4; D unresolved. V was clipped by 6 bases and J by 8 bases, with 19 bases between them. Per the germline V gene, CDR1 is MNHNY and CDR2 is SVGAGI (reference sequence). The CDR3 is made up of 15 amino acids. The CDR3 DNA is TGTGCCAGCAGCCGCCCTGGGGAGGATGGGGAAAAACTGTTTTTT. Translated, it gives CASSRPGEDGEKLFF.

V and J are TRBV7-2 and TRBJ1-3; TRBD1 matches 8 bases. The CDR3 is 18 residues long. V shed 4 bases and J 0 bases; nucleotides not matched to a gene: 11. Per germline, CDR1 SGHTA and CDR2 FQGNSA. In nucleotides, the CDR3 is TGTGCCAGCAGCTCCCGAGGACAGGGTGGGAGCTCTGGAAACACCATATATTTT. Translation: CASSSRGQGGSSGNTIYF.

The rearrangement uses TRBV7-9 and TRBJ1-2; D not resolved. Germline V lookup: CDR1 SEHNR, CDR2 FQNEAQ (reference sequence). The CDR3 spans 11 residues. V was trimmed by 2 bases and J by 8 bases, leaving 6 bases between them. The CDR3 region has the DNA TGTGCCAGCAGCTTACGCCACGGCTACACCTTC. Translated: CASSLRHGYTF. Supplemented by reference TRBV7-9 and TRBJ1-2, the full variable domain reads DTGVSQNPRHKITKRGQNVTFRCDPISEHNRLYWYRQTLGQGPEFLTYFQNEAQLEKSRLLSDRFSAERPKGSFSTLEIQRTEQGDSAMYLCASSLRHGYTFGSGTRLTVV.